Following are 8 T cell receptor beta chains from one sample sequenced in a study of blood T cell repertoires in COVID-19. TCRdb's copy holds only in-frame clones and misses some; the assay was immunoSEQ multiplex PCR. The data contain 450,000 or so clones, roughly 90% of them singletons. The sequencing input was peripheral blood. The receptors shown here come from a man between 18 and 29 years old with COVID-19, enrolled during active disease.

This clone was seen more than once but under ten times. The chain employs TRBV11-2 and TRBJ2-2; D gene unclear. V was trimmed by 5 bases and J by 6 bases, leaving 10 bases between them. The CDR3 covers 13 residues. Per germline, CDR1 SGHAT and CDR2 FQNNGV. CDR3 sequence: CASSPLFSGELFF. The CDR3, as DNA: TGTGCCAGCAGCCCGTTATTTTCCGGGGAGCTGTTTTTT. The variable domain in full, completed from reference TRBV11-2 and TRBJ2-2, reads EAGVAQSPRYKIIEKRQSVAFWCNPISGHATLYWYQQILGQGPKLLIQFQNNGVVDDSQLPKDRFSAERLKGVDSTLKIQPAKLEDSAVYLCASSPLFSGELFFGEGSRLTVL.

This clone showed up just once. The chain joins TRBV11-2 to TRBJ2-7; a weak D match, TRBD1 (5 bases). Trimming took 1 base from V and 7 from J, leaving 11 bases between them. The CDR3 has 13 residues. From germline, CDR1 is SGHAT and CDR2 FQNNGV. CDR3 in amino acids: CASSLVPGSEQYF. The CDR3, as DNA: TGTGCCAGCAGCTTAGTCCCAGGGTCAGAGCAGTACTTC.

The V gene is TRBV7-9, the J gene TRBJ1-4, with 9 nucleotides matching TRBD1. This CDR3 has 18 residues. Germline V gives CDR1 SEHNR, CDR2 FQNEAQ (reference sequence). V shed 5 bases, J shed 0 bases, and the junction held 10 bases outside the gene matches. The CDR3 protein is CASSLRQGGYATNEKLFF. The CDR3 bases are TGTGCCAGCAGCCTGCGACAGGGGGGATATGCAACTAATGAAAAACTGTTTTTT.

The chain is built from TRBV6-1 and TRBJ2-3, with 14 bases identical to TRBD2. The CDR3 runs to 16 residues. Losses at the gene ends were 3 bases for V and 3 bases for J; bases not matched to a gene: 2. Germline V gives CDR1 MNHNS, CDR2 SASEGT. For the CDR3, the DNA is TGTGCCAGCAGTGACGGGACTAGCGGGGGAACAGATACGCAGTATTTT. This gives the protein CASSDGTSGGTDTQYF.

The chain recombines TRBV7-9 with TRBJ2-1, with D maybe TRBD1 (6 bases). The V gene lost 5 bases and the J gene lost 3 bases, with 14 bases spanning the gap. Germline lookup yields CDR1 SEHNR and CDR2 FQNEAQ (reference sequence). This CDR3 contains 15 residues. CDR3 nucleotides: TGTGCCAGCAGCACCGACGGGACATTCTACAATGAGCAGTTCTTC. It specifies CASSTDGTFYNEQFF.

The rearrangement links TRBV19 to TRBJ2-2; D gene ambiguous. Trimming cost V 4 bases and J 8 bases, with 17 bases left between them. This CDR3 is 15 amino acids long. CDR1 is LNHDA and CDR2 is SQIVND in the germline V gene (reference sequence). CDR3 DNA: TGTGCCAGTAGTACTATTAGCCTGGCCCCGGGGGAGCTGTTTTTT. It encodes CASSTISLAPGELFF.

Written as DNA, the CDR3 is TGTGCCAGCAGCGTAGACCCCGCTAGCGGAACCTACGAGCAGTACTTC. Its protein product is CASSVDPASGTYEQYF. The chain has TRBV9 and TRBJ2-7; 7 positions agree with TRBD2. Looked up from germline, CDR1 is SGDLS and CDR2 is YYNGEE. Trimming cost V 0 bases and J 2 bases; bases outside gene matches: 8. The CDR3 runs 16 residues.

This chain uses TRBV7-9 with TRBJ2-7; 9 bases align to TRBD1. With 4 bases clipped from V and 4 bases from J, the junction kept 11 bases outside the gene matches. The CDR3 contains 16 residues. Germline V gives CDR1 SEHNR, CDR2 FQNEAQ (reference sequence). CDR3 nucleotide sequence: TGTGCCAGCAGCTCCCCGGACAGGGGCGAAAATTACGAGCAGTACTTC. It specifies CASSSPDRGENYEQYF.